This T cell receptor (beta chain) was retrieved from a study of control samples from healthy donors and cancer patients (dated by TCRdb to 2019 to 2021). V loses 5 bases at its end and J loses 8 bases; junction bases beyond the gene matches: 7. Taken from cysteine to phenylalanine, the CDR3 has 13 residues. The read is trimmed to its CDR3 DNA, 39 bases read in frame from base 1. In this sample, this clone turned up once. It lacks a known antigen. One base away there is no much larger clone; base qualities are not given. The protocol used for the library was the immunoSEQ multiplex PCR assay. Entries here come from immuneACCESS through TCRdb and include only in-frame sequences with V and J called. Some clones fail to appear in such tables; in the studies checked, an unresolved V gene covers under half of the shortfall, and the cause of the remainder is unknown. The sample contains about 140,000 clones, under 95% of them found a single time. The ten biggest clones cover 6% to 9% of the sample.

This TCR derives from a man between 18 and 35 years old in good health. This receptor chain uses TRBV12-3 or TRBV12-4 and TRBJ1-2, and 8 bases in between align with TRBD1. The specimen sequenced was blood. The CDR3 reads CASSLDRAWGYTF. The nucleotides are TGTGCCAGCAGTCTGGACAGGGCGTGGGGCTACACCTTC.